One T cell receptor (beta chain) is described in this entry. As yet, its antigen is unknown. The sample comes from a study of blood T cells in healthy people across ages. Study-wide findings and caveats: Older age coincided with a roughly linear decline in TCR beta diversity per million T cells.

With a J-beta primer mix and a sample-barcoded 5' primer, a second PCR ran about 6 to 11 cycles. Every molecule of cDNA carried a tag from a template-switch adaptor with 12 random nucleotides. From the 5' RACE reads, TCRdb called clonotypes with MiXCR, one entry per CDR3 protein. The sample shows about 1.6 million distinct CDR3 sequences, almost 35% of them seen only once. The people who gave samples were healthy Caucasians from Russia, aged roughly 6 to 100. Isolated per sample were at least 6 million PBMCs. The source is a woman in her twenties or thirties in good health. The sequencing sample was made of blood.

CDR3 nucleotide sequence: TGTGCCAGCAGCTTGTGGGGGGCTCCCTCCTACGAGCAGTACTTC. Its protein product is CASSLWGAPSYEQYF. The V and J genes are TRBV5-6 and TRBJ2-7; the D gene could be TRBD1 or TRBD2 (6 bases each). V was clipped by 1 base and J by 0 bases, with 11 bases between them. The CDR3 is 15 amino acids. The V gene's germline CDR1 is SGHDT and CDR2 YYEEEE.